This passage covers 21 T cell receptor beta chains from one sample sequenced in a study of cytomegalovirus exposure and HLA in healthy donors. This table comes from immunoSEQ multiplex PCR, and its TCRdb copy is limited to in-frame clones, with some not included. The sample yields roughly 100,000 clones, just under 95% seen once. The sample taken for sequencing was PBMCs. Source of these receptors: a woman younger than 30 in good health and CMV-seronegative.

The chain links TRBV27 to TRBJ1-4; D remains ambiguous. The ends were cut back, 6 bases at V and 6 bases at J, with 14 bases in the middle. The CDR3 consists of 14 residues. The germline gives CDR1 MNHEY, CDR2 SMNVEV (reference sequence). In nucleotides, the CDR3 is TGTGCCAGCAGAGCCTCAAGAACGTATGAAAAACTGTTTTTT. Protein product: CASRASRTYEKLFF.

The chain combines TRBV7-8 with TRBJ2-7; maybe TRBD1 (6 bases). The CDR3 is 14 residues long. Germline V gene data show CDR1 as SGHVS and CDR2 as FQNEAQ. Trimming shortened V by 5 bases and J by 4 bases, and 15 bases separated the two germline ends. This chain's CDR3 is CASSPGTSLYEQYF. DNA for the CDR3: TGTGCCAGCAGCCCCGGGACATCCCTTTACGAGCAGTACTTC.

The CDR3 DNA is TGTGCCTGGACCCAGGGGGCGTTTCTGAATAATTCACCCCTCCACTTT. Encoded protein: CAWTQGAFLNNSPLHF. The chain employs TRBV30 and TRBJ1-6; 8 bases map to TRBD1. V trimming: 4 bases; J trimming: 5 bases; junction bases outside the gene matches: 10. Per germline, CDR1 GTSNPN and CDR2 SVGIG (reference sequence). The CDR3 covers 16 residues.

The rearrangement joins TRBV7-9 to TRBJ1-5, with a possible D match to TRBD1 (6 bases). Trimming cost V 1 base and J 4 bases, with 8 bases left between them. CDR3 length: 14 amino acids. Germline CDR1 is SEHNR and CDR2 is FQNEAQ (reference sequence). The CDR3 here is CASSLVGQNQPQHF. CDR3 sequence (DNA): TGTGCCAGCAGCTTAGTCGGACAGAATCAGCCCCAGCATTTT.

The chain couples TRBV10-2 to TRBJ2-7; D unclear. CDR1 is WSHSY, CDR2 SAAADI, per germline. Trimming removed 4 bases from V and 2 bases from J, with 15 bases in between. The CDR3 contains 15 residues. CDR3 sequence: CASSVTGPSPYEQYF. The CDR3 region has the DNA TGCGCCAGCAGTGTTACGGGTCCGTCGCCCTACGAGCAGTACTTC.

The gene calls are TRBV7-9 and TRBJ1-5; D is unclear. The germline V gene has CDR1 SEHNR and CDR2 FQNEAQ (reference sequence). The CDR3 contains 14 residues. V gave up 0 bases and J gave up 7 bases, with 10 bases separating them. This CDR3 reads CASSLAREGQPQHF. The CDR3 bases are TGTGCCAGCAGCTTAGCGCGGGAGGGCCAGCCCCAGCATTTT. Together with reference TRBV7-9 and TRBJ1-5, the CDR3 gives the full variable domain: DTGVSQNPRHKITKRGQNVTFRCDPISEHNRLYWYRQTLGQGPEFLTYFQNEAQLEKSRLLSDRFSAERPKGSFSTLEIQRTEQGDSAMYLCASSLAREGQPQHFGDGTRLSIL.

The gene calls are TRBV4-2 and TRBJ1-2; 9 bases line up with TRBD1. Per the germline V gene, CDR1 is LGHNA and CDR2 is YNFKEQ. The V segment lost 4 bases and the J segment 8 bases; nucleotides outside the gene matches: 14. The CDR3 sequence is 16 residues long. In DNA, the CDR3 is TGTGCCAGCAGCCCCACCCGGGACAGGGAACTTAGGGGCTACACCTTC. Encoded protein: CASSPTRDRELRGYTF.

In DNA, the CDR3 is TGTGCCAGCAGTTACCAGACAGGGCCGGTCTATGGCTACACCTTC. Translating it yields CASSYQTGPVYGYTF. J is TRBJ1-2 and V is TRBV6-5; TRBD1 aligns across 7 bases. The germline gives CDR1 MNHEY, CDR2 SVGAGI. Germline trimming cut 2 bases from V and 4 bases from J; bases unmatched to any gene: 7. CDR3 size: 15 residues.

The V gene is TRBV2, the J gene TRBJ2-3; the match to TRBD2 covers 9 bases. The ends lost 4 bases at V and 4 bases at J; junction bases unmatched: 15. The CDR3 loop spans 18 amino acids. CDR1 and CDR2 from the germline V gene are SNHLY and FYNNEI. CDR3 in DNA: TGTGCCAGCAGTGGAGGGACTAGCAAGGAGATCTATCCAGATACGCAGTATTTT. Encoded protein: CASSGGTSKEIYPDTQYF.

V gene TRBV28 combines with J gene TRBJ1-5, with no clear D. The CDR3 length is 15 residues. CDR1 is MDHEN, CDR2 SYDVKM, per germline. V was pared by 7 bases and J by 7 bases, with 20 bases between. In DNA form, the CDR3 reads TGTGCCAGCACCCTTAAACCGGTCCTAGGACAGCCCCAGCATTTT. Amino acid sequence: CASTLKPVLGQPQHF.

The CDR3 DNA reads as TGCGCCAGCAGCTCTGGGACAAGCACTAATGAAAAACTGTTTTTT. This codes for CASSSGTSTNEKLFF. The chain couples TRBV5-1 to TRBJ1-4, with D possibly being TRBD1 (6 bases). V was trimmed by 3 bases and J by 2 bases, leaving 11 bases between them. The CDR3 has 15 residues. From germline, CDR1 is SGHRS and CDR2 YFSETQ.

This rearrangement joins TRBV27 to TRBJ2-1; possibly TRBD2 for D (5 bases). The V end was cut by 8 bases, the J end by 4 bases, with 12 bases between. Germline V gene lookup returns CDR1 MNHEY and CDR2 SMNVEV (reference sequence). The CDR3 contains 13 residues. The CDR3 DNA follows: TGTGCCAGCGGAGGTTCTCTATACAATGAGCAGTTCTTC. Encoded protein: CASGGSLYNEQFF.

The chain is built from TRBV5-6 and TRBJ1-2; 7 bases align to TRBD1. Trimming removed 3 bases from V and 0 bases from J; junction bases left unmatched: 11. This CDR3 has 17 amino acids. Germline CDR1 is SGHDT and CDR2 is YYEEEE. The CDR3 region is CASSSRGQGISNYGYTF. The CDR3 DNA reads as TGTGCCAGCAGCTCGAGGGGGCAGGGGATTTCTAACTATGGCTACACCTTC.

This clone was found once. The V and J genes are TRBV5-3 and TRBJ1-1; TRBD1 might be the D (5 bases). TRBV5-3 is flagged as an ORF with uncertain function. Trimming shortened V by 4 bases and J by 4 bases, and 14 bases separated the two germline ends. This CDR3 spans 14 amino acids. The CDR3 region is CARSINRKFTEAFF. DNA for the CDR3: TGTGCCAGAAGCATCAACAGGAAATTCACTGAAGCTTTCTTT.

The rearrangement joins TRBV7-2 to TRBJ2-2, with TRBD1 matching over 7 bases. Germline V gene data show CDR1 as SGHTA and CDR2 as FQGNSA. The CDR3 is 15 amino acids. V dropped 3 bases and J dropped 4; count of bases not matched to a gene: 5. CDR3 loop: CASSFDRVGTGELFF. The CDR3 nucleotides are TGTGCCAGCAGCTTCGACAGGGTTGGCACCGGGGAGCTGTTTTTT.

CDR3 nucleotides: TGTGCCAGCAGTTACTCGATACAGGGTTCCGGGGAGCTGTTTTTT. Amino acids: CASSYSIQGSGELFF. The V gene is TRBV6-6, the J gene TRBJ2-2; D is perhaps TRBD1 (6 bases). The V gene's germline CDR1 is MNHNY and CDR2 SVGAGI (reference sequence). This CDR3 is built from 15 residues. V was shortened by 0 bases and J by 6 bases, with 11 bases between the two germline ends.

This chain connects TRBV7-9 to TRBJ2-2, with TRBD1 matching 12 bases. The CDR3 runs 18 residues. V trimming: 2 bases; J trimming: 5 bases; junction bases outside the gene matches: 9. Germline CDR1 reads SEHNR; CDR2 reads FQNEAQ (reference sequence). The CDR3 DNA is TGTGCCAGCAGCTTACCCCGGAGGGGACAGGGGGCAACCGGGGAGCTGTTTTTT. This codes for CASSLPRRGQGATGELFF.

The CDR3 reads CASSPPGGGQETQYF. In DNA form, the CDR3 reads TGTGCCAGTAGTCCGCCGGGCGGGGGCCAGGAGACCCAGTACTTC. J is TRBJ2-5 and V is TRBV19; a weak D match, TRBD2 (7 bases). The CDR3 length is 15 residues. Germline loops: CDR1 LNHDA, CDR2 SQIVND (reference sequence). V dropped 5 bases and J dropped 5 bases, with 18 bases sitting between them.

This clone occurred once. The rearrangement joins TRBV6-1 to TRBJ2-7; a weak D match, TRBD1 (6 bases). V was trimmed by 3 bases and J by 0 bases, leaving 21 bases between them. CDR3 size: 18 residues. Germline CDR1 is MNHNS and CDR2 is SASEGT. The CDR3 DNA sequence: TGTGCCAGCAGTGAGCTCAGGGGAACTACCACCCTCTCCTACGAGCAGTACTTC. Its translation is CASSELRGTTTLSYEQYF.

The rearrangement links TRBV4-2 to TRBJ2-2, with 9 positions matching TRBD2. The V gene's germline CDR1 is LGHNA and CDR2 YNFKEQ. After removal of 0 bases from V and 4 bases from J, the junction contained 9 bases not matched to a gene. This CDR3 contains 18 residues. The CDR3 bases are TGTGCCAGCAGCCAAGATAGATCCAGCGGGAGGCCCACCGGGGAGCTGTTTTTT. Its translation is CASSQDRSSGRPTGELFF.

The V call is TRBV6-1, the J call TRBJ2-5, with 8 bases aligning to TRBD1. V was clipped by 3 bases and J by 1 base; unmatched bases: 4. The germline V gene encodes CDR1 MNHNS and CDR2 SASEGT. This CDR3 is built from 15 residues. The chain's CDR3 is CASSETGAIQETQYF. Here the CDR3 DNA reads TGTGCCAGCAGTGAGACAGGGGCCATCCAAGAGACCCAGTACTTC.